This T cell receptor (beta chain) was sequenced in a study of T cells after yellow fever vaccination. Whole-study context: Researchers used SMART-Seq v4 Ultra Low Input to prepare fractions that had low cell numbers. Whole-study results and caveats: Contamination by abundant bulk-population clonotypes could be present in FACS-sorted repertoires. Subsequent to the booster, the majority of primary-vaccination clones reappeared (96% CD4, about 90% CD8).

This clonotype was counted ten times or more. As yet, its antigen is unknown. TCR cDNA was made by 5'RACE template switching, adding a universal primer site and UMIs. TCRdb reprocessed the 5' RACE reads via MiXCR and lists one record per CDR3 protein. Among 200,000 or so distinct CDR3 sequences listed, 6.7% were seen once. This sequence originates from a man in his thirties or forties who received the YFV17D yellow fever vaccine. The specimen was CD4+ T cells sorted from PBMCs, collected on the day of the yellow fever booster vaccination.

Here the CDR3 DNA reads TGTGCCAGCAGTGAAAGGCTAGCGGGCACAGATACGCAGTATTTT. Its protein is CASSERLAGTDTQYF. The J gene is TRBJ2-3, the V gene TRBV2; 7 bases map to TRBD2. Trimming took 2 bases from V and 1 from J; bases not matched to a gene: 3. Germline V lookup: CDR1 SNHLY, CDR2 FYNNEI. CDR3 length: 15 amino acids.